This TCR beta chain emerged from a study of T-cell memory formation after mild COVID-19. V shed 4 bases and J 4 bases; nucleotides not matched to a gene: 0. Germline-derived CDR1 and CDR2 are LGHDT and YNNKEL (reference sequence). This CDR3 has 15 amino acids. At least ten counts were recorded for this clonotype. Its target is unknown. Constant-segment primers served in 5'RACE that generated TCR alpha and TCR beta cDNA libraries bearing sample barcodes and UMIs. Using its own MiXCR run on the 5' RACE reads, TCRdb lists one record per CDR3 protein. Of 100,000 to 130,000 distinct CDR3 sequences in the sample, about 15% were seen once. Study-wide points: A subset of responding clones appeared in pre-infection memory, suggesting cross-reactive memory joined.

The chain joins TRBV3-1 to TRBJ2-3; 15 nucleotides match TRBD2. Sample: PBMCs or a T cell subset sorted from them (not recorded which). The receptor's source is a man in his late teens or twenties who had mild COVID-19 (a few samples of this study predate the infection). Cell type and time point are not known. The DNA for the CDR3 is TGTGCCAGCAGCCGGACTAGCGGGGGGGCAGATACGCAGTATTTT. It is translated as CASSRTSGGADTQYF.